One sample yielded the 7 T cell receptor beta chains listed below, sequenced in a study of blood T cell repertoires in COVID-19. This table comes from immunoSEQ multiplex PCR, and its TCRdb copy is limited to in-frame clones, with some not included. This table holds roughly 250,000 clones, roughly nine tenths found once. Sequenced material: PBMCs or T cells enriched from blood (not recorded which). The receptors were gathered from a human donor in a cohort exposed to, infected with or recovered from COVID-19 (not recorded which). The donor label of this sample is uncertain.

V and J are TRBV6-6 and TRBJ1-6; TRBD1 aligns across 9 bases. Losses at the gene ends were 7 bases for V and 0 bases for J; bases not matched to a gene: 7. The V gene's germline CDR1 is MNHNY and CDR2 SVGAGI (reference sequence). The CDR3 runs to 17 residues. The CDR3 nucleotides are TGTGCCAGCACTCGGGACAGGGCGAGCTCCTATAATTCACCCCTCCACTTT. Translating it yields CASTRDRASSYNSPLHF.

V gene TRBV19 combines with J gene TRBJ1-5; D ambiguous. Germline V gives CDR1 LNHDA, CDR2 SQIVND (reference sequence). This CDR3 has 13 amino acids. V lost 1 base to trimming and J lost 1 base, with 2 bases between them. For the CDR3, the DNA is TGTGCCAGTAGTATAGCGAGCAATCAGCCCCAGCATTTT. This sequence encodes CASSIASNQPQHF.

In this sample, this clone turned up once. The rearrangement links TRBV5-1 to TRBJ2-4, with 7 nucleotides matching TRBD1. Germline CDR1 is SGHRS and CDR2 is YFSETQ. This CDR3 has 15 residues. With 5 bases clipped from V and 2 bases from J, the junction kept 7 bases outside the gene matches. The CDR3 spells CASSRLRGPKNIQYF. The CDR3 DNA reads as TGCGCCAGCAGTCGTTTGAGGGGGCCCAAAAACATTCAGTACTTC.

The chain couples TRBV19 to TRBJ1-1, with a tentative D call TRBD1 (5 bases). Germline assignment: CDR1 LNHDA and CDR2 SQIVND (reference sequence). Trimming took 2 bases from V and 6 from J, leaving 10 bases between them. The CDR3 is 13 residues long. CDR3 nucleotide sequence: TGTGCCAGTAGTATACAGGCGGGGGCTGAAGCTTTCTTT. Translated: CASSIQAGAEAFF. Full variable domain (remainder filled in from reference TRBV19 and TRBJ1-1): DGGITQSPKYLFRKEGQNVTLSCEQNLNHDAMYWYRQDPGQGLRLIYYSQIVNDFQKGDIAEGYSVSREKKESFPLTVTSAQKNPTAFYLCASSIQAGAEAFFGQGTRLTVV.

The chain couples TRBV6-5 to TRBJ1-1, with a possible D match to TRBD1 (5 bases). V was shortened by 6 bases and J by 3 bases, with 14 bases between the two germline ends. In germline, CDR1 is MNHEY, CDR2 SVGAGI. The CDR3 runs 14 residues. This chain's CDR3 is CASRSGTGYTEAFF. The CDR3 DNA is TGTGCCAGCAGGTCCGGGACTGGGTACACTGAAGCTTTCTTT.

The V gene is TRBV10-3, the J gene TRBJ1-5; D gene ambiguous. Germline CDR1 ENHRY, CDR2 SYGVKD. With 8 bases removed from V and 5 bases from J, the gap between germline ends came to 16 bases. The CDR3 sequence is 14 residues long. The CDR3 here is CAIGRGRWDQPQHF. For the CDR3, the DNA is TGTGCCATCGGGCGAGGGAGGTGGGATCAGCCCCAGCATTTT.

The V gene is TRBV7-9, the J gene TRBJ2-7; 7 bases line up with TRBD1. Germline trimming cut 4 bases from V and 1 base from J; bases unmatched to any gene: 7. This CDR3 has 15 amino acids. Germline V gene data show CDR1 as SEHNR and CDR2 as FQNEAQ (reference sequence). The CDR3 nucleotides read TGTGCCAGCAGCTCTCGGCACAGGGGATCCTACGAGCAGTACTTC. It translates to CASSSRHRGSYEQYF.